Each of the 19 T cell receptor beta chains below was sequenced from the same sample in a study of blood T cell repertoires in COVID-19. Sequenced by immunoSEQ multiplex PCR; TCRdb stores in-frame clones only, minus some. Altogether roughly 160,000 clones are present, just over 90% being singletons, with the ten largest covering about 5.3%. The specimen sequenced was peripheral blood. The receptors come from a man in his late teens or twenties with COVID-19, enrolled during active disease.

V gene TRBV27 combines with J gene TRBJ2-2, with 7 bases aligning to TRBD1. CDR3 length: 15 residues. The junction had 6 bases not matched to a gene; V was cut back by 4 bases and J by 4 bases. Germline V gene lookup returns CDR1 MNHEY and CDR2 SMNVEV (reference sequence). This CDR3 is CASSSARGTTGELFF. CDR3 nucleotide sequence: TGTGCCAGCAGTTCGGCCAGGGGGACCACCGGGGAGCTGTTTTTT.

The V call is TRBV28, the J call TRBJ1-4; tentative D call: TRBD1 (6 bases). CDR3 length: 15 residues. Trimming stripped 4 bases from V and 4 bases from J, with 13 bases between. Germline CDR1 is MDHEN and CDR2 is SYDVKM. In nucleotides, the CDR3 is TGTGCCAGCAGTTCCACTGGCAGGGGTAATGAAAAACTGTTTTTT. This gives the protein CASSSTGRGNEKLFF.

The chain combines TRBV27 with TRBJ2-1; 7 positions match TRBD2. Trimming cost V 2 bases and J 6 bases; bases outside gene matches: 7. CDR3 length: 15 residues. The germline CDR1 and CDR2 sequences are MNHEY and SMNVEV (reference sequence). CDR3 in amino acids: CASSLGLVGSNEQFF. CDR3 nucleotide sequence: TGTGCCAGCAGTTTAGGACTAGTGGGGTCCAATGAGCAGTTCTTC.

This clone has just one count. The chain carries TRBV5-1 and TRBJ2-3, with 7 nucleotides matching TRBD1. Germline assignment: CDR1 SGHRS and CDR2 YFSETQ. V gave up 1 base and J gave up 5 bases; unmatched junction bases: 7. The CDR3 length is 15 residues. The CDR3, as DNA: TGCGCCAGCAGCTTGCGGGACAGAGTACGAGATACGCAGTATTTT. It yields the protein CASSLRDRVRDTQYF.

The rearrangement uses TRBV9 and TRBJ2-1; TRBD2 matches 10 bases. The CDR3 is made up of 16 amino acids. Looked up from germline, CDR1 is SGDLS and CDR2 is YYNGEE. V lost 2 bases and J lost 9; bases outside the gene matches: 11. The CDR3 sequence: CASSVSGREAGGEQFF. In DNA form, the CDR3 reads TGTGCCAGCAGCGTGAGCGGGAGGGAGGCTGGCGGTGAGCAGTTCTTC.

This clone has a single count. The CDR3 DNA sequence: TGTGCCACCCGGACAGGGGGCTTCACTGAAGCTTTCTTT. This translates into CATRTGGFTEAFF. The chain has TRBV28 and TRBJ1-1; 11 bases are a match to TRBD1. Trimming took 10 bases from V and 4 from J; bases not matched to a gene: 5. This CDR3 region has 13 residues. The V gene's germline CDR1 is MDHEN and CDR2 SYDVKM.

The CDR3 region is CASRVSLGGTEAFF. DNA of the CDR3: TGTGCCAGCAGGGTCAGTCTGGGGGGCACTGAAGCTTTCTTT. V is TRBV6-6 and J is TRBJ1-1; tentatively, D is TRBD1 (5 bases). The CDR3 runs to 14 residues. CDR1 and CDR2 from the germline V gene are MNHNY and SVGAGI (reference sequence). The germline V and J ends were trimmed by 6 bases and 4 bases, with 15 bases remaining between them.

The rearrangement joins TRBV30 to TRBJ1-2, with D possibly TRBD1 on 6 matching bases. The ends were cut back, 0 bases at V and 7 bases at J, with 12 bases in the middle. The CDR3 sequence is 13 residues long. In germline, CDR1 is GTSNPN, CDR2 SVGIG (reference sequence). The CDR3 spells CAWSVLIGGGYTF. The CDR3, as DNA: TGTGCCTGGAGTGTACTTATAGGGGGTGGCTACACCTTC.

V is TRBV30 and J is TRBJ2-2; 12 bases are shared with TRBD2. Looked up from germline, CDR1 is GTSNPN and CDR2 is SVGIG (reference sequence). After removal of 4 bases from V and 5 bases from J, the junction contained 2 bases not matched to a gene. The CDR3 is 14 residues long. The CDR3 loop reads CAWKLAGGTGELFF. The CDR3 DNA follows: TGTGCCTGGAAACTAGCGGGAGGAACCGGGGAGCTGTTTTTT.

This rearrangement joins TRBV29-1 to TRBJ1-1; 7 bases fit TRBD1. V was pared by 5 bases and J by 6 bases, with 9 bases of the junction left unmatched. The CDR3 covers 13 residues. In germline, CDR1 is SQVTM, CDR2 ANQGSEA. The CDR3: CSVRGSGTAEAFF. The CDR3 nucleotides are TGCAGCGTTCGGGGATCTGGGACAGCTGAAGCTTTCTTT.

J is TRBJ2-2 and V is TRBV2, with a possible D match to TRBD2 (6 bases). Germline values: CDR1 SNHLY, CDR2 FYNNEI. V lost 5 bases and J lost 10, with 20 bases in between. This CDR3 is built from 15 residues. CDR3 nucleotide sequence: TGTGCCAGCAGTCCCCCCGAGGGCGGGATCGAGGAGCTGTTTTTT. Its translation: CASSPPEGGIEELFF.

The chain's CDR3 is CASSSSGSRNEQFF. The CDR3 nucleotides are TGTGCCAGCAGTTCTAGCGGGAGCCGCAATGAGCAGTTCTTC. The chain has TRBV7-2 and TRBJ2-1, with 10 bases fitting TRBD2. Germline lookup yields CDR1 SGHTA and CDR2 FQGNSA. The CDR3 spans 14 residues. J was trimmed by 6 bases and V by 6 bases; bases with no gene match: 5.

This chain connects TRBV3-1 (or the pseudogene TRBV3-2) to TRBJ1-6, with 9 bases fitting TRBD1. The germline CDR1 and CDR2 sequences are LGHDT and YNNKEL (reference sequence). The CDR3 length is 15 residues. V was pared by 4 bases and J by 9 bases, with 7 bases of the junction left unmatched. The CDR3, as DNA: TGTGCCAGCAGCCCCTCGGGACAGGGCACTTCACCCCTCCACTTT. Translated, it gives CASSPSGQGTSPLHF.

The chain links TRBV29-1 to TRBJ2-1; 8 bases fit TRBD2. V gave up 1 base and J gave up 5 bases; unmatched junction bases: 4. Per germline, CDR1 SQVTM and CDR2 ANQGSEA. The CDR3 has 14 amino acids. CDR3 sequence: CSVEGLARDNEQFF. CDR3 coding DNA: TGCAGCGTTGAAGGACTAGCGCGAGACAATGAGCAGTTCTTC.

This rearrangement joins TRBV9 to TRBJ2-7, with 12 bases identical to TRBD2. The CDR3 is 15 amino acids. CDR1 is SGDLS and CDR2 is YYNGEE in the germline V gene. Trimming removed 2 bases from V and 2 bases from J; junction bases left unmatched: 2. In DNA form, the CDR3 reads TGTGCCAGCAGCGTGACTAGCGGGAGCCCCTACGAGCAGTACTTC. It encodes CASSVTSGSPYEQYF.

This chain uses TRBV7-2 with TRBJ2-7; TRBD1 aligns across 9 bases. The CDR3 runs 13 residues. The junction had 9 bases not matched to a gene; V was cut back by 8 bases and J by 7 bases. Per the germline V gene, CDR1 is SGHTA and CDR2 is FQGNSA. The CDR3 loop reads CASLQGQGREQYF. CDR3 sequence (DNA): TGTGCCAGCCTGCAGGGACAGGGCCGAGAGCAGTACTTC.

The rearrangement links TRBV5-6 to TRBJ1-1; no definite D call. Trimming removed 6 bases at V and 0 bases at J, with 12 bases between. The CDR3 loop spans 14 amino acids. The germline V gene encodes CDR1 SGHDT and CDR2 YYEEEE. CDR3 protein: CASNGFRMNTEAFF. The DNA of the CDR3 is TGTGCCAGCAACGGGTTTAGGATGAACACTGAAGCTTTCTTT.

CDR3 in amino acids: CASSLVGLGINEQFF. In nucleotides, the CDR3 is TGTGCCAGTAGTCTGGTCGGACTAGGCATAAATGAGCAGTTCTTC. This chain joins TRBV19 and TRBJ2-1, with 7 nucleotides matching TRBD2. This CDR3 region has 15 residues. Germline CDR1 and CDR2: LNHDA and SQIVND (reference sequence). V was pared by 5 bases and J by 7 bases, with 11 bases of the junction left unmatched. Drawing the rest from reference TRBV19 and TRBJ2-1, the complete variable domain is DGGITQSPKYLFRKEGQNVTLSCEQNLNHDAMYWYRQDPGQGLRLIYYSQIVNDFQKGDIAEGYSVSREKKESFPLTVTSAQKNPTAFYLCASSLVGLGINEQFFGPGTRLTVL.

The chain is built from TRBV19 and TRBJ2-7; 7 nucleotides line up with TRBD2. Trimming took 4 bases from V and 3 from J; bases not matched to a gene: 9. CDR1 LNHDA and CDR2 SQIVND come from the germline V gene (reference sequence). The CDR3 contains 15 residues. This CDR3 reads CASSKKRDYLYEQYF. The CDR3, as DNA: TGTGCCAGTAGTAAAAAACGGGACTACCTCTACGAGCAGTACTTC.